Listed here are 15 T cell receptor beta chains from one sample, sequenced in a study of T cells in Graves' hyperthyroidism and ophthalmopathy. RNA transcripts served as the template for amplifying TCR beta CDR3 regions. The primer set for the first-round RT-PCR of the TCR CDR3 was HTBI. TCRdb independently ran MiXCR on the multiplex PCR reads; one entry per CDR3 protein. The sample contains 250,000 to 300,000 distinct CDR3 sequences, about an eighth of which appear only once. The sample taken for sequencing was blood. The receptors shown here come from a woman aged 30 to 39 with Graves' hyperthyroidism that later progressed to Graves' ophthalmopathy.

The table lists this clonotype with many counts. The chain combines TRBV9 with TRBJ2-5; TRBD2 matches 10 bases. The length of the CDR3 is 14 residues. The V gene's germline CDR1 is SGDLS and CDR2 YYNGEE. Unmatched junction bases numbered 4, after V lost 3 bases and J lost 5 bases. The CDR3 sequence: CASSDGLAAETQYF. The CDR3 DNA reads as TGTGCCAGCAGCGATGGACTAGCGGCGGAGACCCAGTACTTC. The full variable domain, in which reference TRBV9 and TRBJ2-5 provide the parts outside the CDR3, is DSGVTQTPKHLITATGQRVTLRCSPRSGDLSVYWYQQSLDQGLQFLIQYYNGEERAKGNILERFSAQQFPDLHSELNLSSLELGDSALYFCASSDGLAAETQYFGPGTRLLVL.

This clonotype was detected ten times or more. The rearrangement uses TRBV27 and TRBJ2-7; perhaps TRBD2 as D (5 bases). The length of the CDR3 is 14 residues. V gave up 7 bases and J gave up 0 bases, with 13 bases separating them. The germline CDR1 and CDR2 sequences are MNHEY and SMNVEV (reference sequence). The chain's CDR3 is CASMASKYSYEQYF. The DNA of the CDR3 is TGTGCCAGCATGGCTAGCAAATACTCCTACGAGCAGTACTTC.

This clonotype was seen a handful of times. V is TRBV6-5 and J is TRBJ1-4; possible D gene TRBD1, 6 bases. Trimming removed 0 bases at V and 10 bases at J, with 18 bases between. The CDR3 consists of 16 residues. Germline V gene sequence: CDR1 MNHEY, CDR2 SVGAGI. CDR3 residues: CASSYSPWDKMRKLFF. For the CDR3, the DNA is TGTGCCAGCAGTTACTCCCCATGGGACAAGATGCGAAAACTGTTTTTT.

This clonotype came up a few times. The chain combines TRBV7-9 with TRBJ2-2; no reliable D call. CDR3 size: 15 residues. V gave up 1 base and J gave up 9 bases, with 15 bases separating them. Per germline, CDR1 SEHNR and CDR2 FQNEAQ (reference sequence). CDR3 in amino acids: CASSLVRGPGRELFF. CDR3 coding DNA: TGTGCCAGCAGCTTAGTGCGTGGGCCCGGCCGGGAGCTGTTTTTT.

This clonotype was counted at least ten times. The genes are TRBV5-1 and TRBJ1-3; 7 nucleotides line up with TRBD1. The CDR3 length is 15 residues. The J segment lost 0 bases and the V segment lost 0 bases, leaving 0 bases of the junction unmatched. Germline-derived CDR1 and CDR2 are SGHRS and YFSETQ. In nucleotides, the CDR3 is TGCGCCAGCAGCTTGGGGACAGGCTCTGGAAACACCATATATTTT. Encoded protein: CASSLGTGSGNTIYF.

As regards this clonotype: This sequence may be a read error, since a much larger clone differs from it by one base. The chain couples TRBV28 to TRBJ2-2; 14 bases line up with TRBD2. CDR1 and CDR2 (germline): MDHEN, SYDVKM. The CDR3 extends over 22 amino acids. The V gene end was trimmed by 1 base and the J gene end by 5 bases; junction bases not matched to a gene: 18. CDR3 loop: CASSLYFVIGRRTSGRTGELFF. Written as DNA, the CDR3 is TGTGCCAGCAGTTTATACTTCGTAATCGGGAGACGGACTAGCGGGAGGACCGGGGAGCTGTTTTTT.

This clonotype has only one observation. V is TRBV5-4 and J is TRBJ1-1, with 10 nucleotides matching TRBD1. Germline CDR1 SGHNT, CDR2 YYREEE (reference sequence). The CDR3 is made up of 15 amino acids. V was clipped by 4 bases and J by 4 bases; unmatched bases: 7. The CDR3 DNA is TGTGCCAGCAGCCCGGACAGGGGGACCTGCACTGAAGCTTTCTTT. Translation gives CASSPDRGTCTEAFF. Together with reference TRBV5-4 and TRBJ1-1, the CDR3 gives the full variable domain: ETGVTQSPTHLIKTRGQQVTLRCSSQSGHNTVSWYQQALGQGPQFIFQYYREEENGRGNFPPRFSGLQFPNYSSELNVNALELDDSALYLCASSPDRGTCTEAFFGQGTRLTVV.

The rearrangement uses TRBV18 and TRBJ2-7, with D perhaps TRBD1 or TRBD2 (5 bases each). The CDR3 extends over 13 amino acids. Trimming removed 2 bases at V and 7 bases at J, with 12 bases between. CDR1 and CDR2 from the germline V gene are KGHSH and LQKENI. The CDR3 reads CASSPIGTGEQYF. In DNA, the CDR3 is TGTGCCAGCTCACCAATAGGGACGGGAGAGCAGTACTTC. The complete variable domain, with remaining parts taken from reference TRBV18 and TRBJ2-7, reads NAGVMQNPRHLVRRRGQEARLRCSPMKGHSHVYWYRQLPEEGLKFMVYLQKENIIDESGMPKERFSAEFPKEGPSILRIQQVVRGDSAAYFCASSPIGTGEQYFGPGTRLTVT.

This clonotype has at least ten counts. This chain connects TRBV10-3 to TRBJ2-5; no clear D gene. The length of the CDR3 is 15 residues. Deletions cut 0 bases from V and 7 bases from J, with 15 bases between. The germline gives CDR1 ENHRY, CDR2 SYGVKD. The CDR3 bases are TGTGCCATCAGTGAGTCGAATTGGGCATCTGGGACCCAGTACTTC. Protein sequence: CAISESNWASGTQYF.

This clonotype was seen at least ten times. The chain joins TRBV6-5 to TRBJ2-3, with D tentatively TRBD2 (5 bases). Germline lookup yields CDR1 MNHEY and CDR2 SVGAGI. This CDR3 has 15 residues. Trimming left V 3 bases short and J 0 bases short, with 10 bases between. The DNA for the CDR3 is TGTGCCAGCAGTTATCTCGGGGAGAGCACAGATACGCAGTATTTT. Protein sequence: CASSYLGESTDTQYF.

This clonotype was seen only a few times. In nucleotides, the CDR3 is TGTGCCAGCAGTCTGACCGGCGCCCTCGGGGCCAACGTCCTGACTTTC. It yields the protein CASSLTGALGANVLTF. The gene calls are TRBV27 and TRBJ2-6; D is undetermined. V gave up 5 bases and J gave up 4 bases, with 15 bases separating them. The CDR3 runs to 16 residues. Per the germline V gene, CDR1 is MNHEY and CDR2 is SMNVEV (reference sequence).

The chain recombines TRBV30 with TRBJ2-5; perhaps TRBD2 as D (6 bases). Trimming stripped 0 bases from V and 5 bases from J, with 16 bases between. The CDR3 spans 15 residues. Per the germline V gene, CDR1 is GTSNPN and CDR2 is SVGIG (reference sequence). The CDR3 sequence is CAWSVLAGIVETQYF. CDR3 sequence (DNA): TGTGCCTGGAGTGTACTTGCGGGAATCGTCGAGACCCAGTACTTC.

The chain links TRBV7-9 to TRBJ2-3; TRBD1 matches 9 bases. CDR1 and CDR2 from the germline V gene are SEHNR and FQNEAQ (reference sequence). The CDR3 extends over 14 amino acids. With 6 bases clipped from V and 0 bases from J, the junction kept 1 base outside the gene matches. CDR3 nucleotides: TGTGCCAGCAGGACAGGGGGTAGCACAGATACGCAGTATTTT. Translating it yields CASRTGGSTDTQYF.

In this sample, this clonotype turned up once. The chain combines TRBV7-9 with TRBJ1-5; no clear D. This CDR3 contains 14 residues. The V end lost 1 base, the J end lost 5 bases, and 9 bases lay between the germline ends. The germline CDR1 and CDR2 sequences are SEHNR and FQNEAQ (reference sequence). CDR3 nucleotide sequence: TGTGCCAGCAGCTTAGAGGAAGCGGATCAGCCCCAGCATTTT. Residues: CASSLEEADQPQHF.

This clonotype was seen ten or more times. This rearrangement joins TRBV14 to TRBJ2-1, with 10 bases identical to TRBD2. Losses at the gene ends were 3 bases for V and 1 base for J; bases not matched to a gene: 3. CDR1 and CDR2 from the germline V gene are SGHDN and FVKESK. This CDR3 is 16 amino acids long. For the CDR3, the DNA is TGTGCCAGCAGCCAGGCGGGACTAGCGTCCTACAATGAGCAGTTCTTC. It yields the protein CASSQAGLASYNEQFF. Full variable domain (missing parts from reference TRBV14 and TRBJ2-1): EAGVTQFPSHSVIEKGQTVTLRCDPISGHDNLYWYRRVMGKEIKFLLHFVKESKQDESGMPNNRFLAERTGGTYSTLKVQPAELEDSGVYFCASSQAGLASYNEQFFGPGTRLTVL.